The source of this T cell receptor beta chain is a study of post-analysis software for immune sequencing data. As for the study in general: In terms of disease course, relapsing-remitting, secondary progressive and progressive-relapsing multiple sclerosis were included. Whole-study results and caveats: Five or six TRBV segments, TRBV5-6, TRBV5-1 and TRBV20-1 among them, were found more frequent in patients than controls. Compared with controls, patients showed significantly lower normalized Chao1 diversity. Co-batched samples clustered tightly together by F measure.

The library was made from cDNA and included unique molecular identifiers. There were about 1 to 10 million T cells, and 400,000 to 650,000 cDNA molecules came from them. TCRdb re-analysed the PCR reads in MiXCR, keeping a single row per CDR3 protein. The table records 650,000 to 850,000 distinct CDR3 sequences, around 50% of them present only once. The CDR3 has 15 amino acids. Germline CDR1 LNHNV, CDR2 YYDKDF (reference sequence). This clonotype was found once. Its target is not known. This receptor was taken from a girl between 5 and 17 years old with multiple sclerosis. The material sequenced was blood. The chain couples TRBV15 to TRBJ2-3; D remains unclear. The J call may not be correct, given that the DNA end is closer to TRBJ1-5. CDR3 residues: CATSRTSGSADTQHF. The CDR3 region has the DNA TGTGCCACCAGCAGGACTAGCGGGAGTGCAGATACGCAGCATTTT.